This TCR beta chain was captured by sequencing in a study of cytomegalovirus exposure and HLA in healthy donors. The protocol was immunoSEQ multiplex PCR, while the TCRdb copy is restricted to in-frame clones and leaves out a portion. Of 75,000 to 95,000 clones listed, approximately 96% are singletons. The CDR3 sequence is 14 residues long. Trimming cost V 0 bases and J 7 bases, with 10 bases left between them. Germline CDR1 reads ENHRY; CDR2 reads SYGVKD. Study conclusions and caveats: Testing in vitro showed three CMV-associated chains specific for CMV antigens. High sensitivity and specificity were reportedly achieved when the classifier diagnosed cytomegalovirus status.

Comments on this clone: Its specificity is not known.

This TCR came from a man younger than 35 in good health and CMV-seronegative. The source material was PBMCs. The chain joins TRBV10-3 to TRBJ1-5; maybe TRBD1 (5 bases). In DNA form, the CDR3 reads TGTGCCATCAGTGAGTCGGGGGGAGGGCAGCCCCAGCATTTT. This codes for CAISESGGGQPQHF.